Listed here are 15 T cell receptor beta chains from one sample, sequenced in a study of shared clonotypes between healthy human individuals. TCRdb's table, derived via immunoSEQ multiplex PCR, lists solely in-frame clones and lacks some. Seen here are over a million clones, 70% to 80% observed once, and the top ten hold 0.55% to 0.7%. The sequenced material came from memory CD4+ T cells from PBMCs. The subset was: CD45RA-negative fraction. All receptors derive from a man aged 18 to 29 in good health. Some clones in this sample may be carry-over from other donors' samples.

J is TRBJ2-1 and V is TRBV7-2; D remains ambiguous. With 6 bases removed from V and 0 bases from J, the gap between germline ends came to 12 bases. The CDR3 sequence is 15 residues long. Germline V gene lookup returns CDR1 SGHTA and CDR2 FQGNSA. The chain's CDR3 is CASSNSLSSYNEQFF. CDR3 in DNA: TGTGCCAGCAGTAATTCCCTTAGCTCCTACAATGAGCAGTTCTTC.

This chain joins TRBV7-9 and TRBJ2-3; D tentatively fits TRBD1 or TRBD2 (7 bases each). Looked up from germline, CDR1 is SEHNR and CDR2 is FQNEAQ (reference sequence). Trimming removed 0 bases from V and 4 bases from J, with 11 bases in between. This CDR3 is 15 amino acids long. The CDR3 is CASSLAQGRADTQYF. The CDR3 region has the DNA TGTGCCAGCAGCTTAGCACAGGGGAGGGCAGATACGCAGTATTTT.

This chain connects TRBV29-1 to TRBJ1-2; D not certain. CDR1 SQVTM and CDR2 ANQGSEA come from the germline V gene. The CDR3 consists of 10 residues. V was clipped by 3 bases and J by 13 bases, with 12 bases between them. CDR3 residues: CSVEFPESTF. The CDR3 DNA sequence: TGCAGCGTTGAGTTTCCAGAGTCCACCTTC.

This chain connects TRBV7-6 to TRBJ2-2; the D gene is possibly TRBD2 (5 bases). Trimming removed 2 bases at V and 0 bases at J, with 7 bases between. CDR1 is SGHVS and CDR2 is FNYEAQ in the germline V gene. CDR3 length: 15 amino acids. The CDR3 bases are TGTGCCAGCAGCTTAATAGCGACGAACACCGGGGAGCTGTTTTTT. This sequence encodes CASSLIATNTGELFF.

The V and J genes are TRBV11-2 and TRBJ1-4, with D unclear. The CDR3 runs to 13 residues. Trimming pared 1 base from V and 5 bases from J, leaving 5 bases between. From germline, CDR1 is SGHAT and CDR2 FQNNGV. This chain's CDR3 is CASSLGLNEKLFF. CDR3 sequence (DNA): TGTGCCAGCAGCTTAGGCCTAAATGAAAAACTGTTTTTT.

This rearrangement joins TRBV2 to TRBJ2-7; 7 bases line up with TRBD1. V lost 4 bases to trimming and J lost 6 bases; unmatched junction nucleotides: 9. CDR1 and CDR2 from the germline V gene are SNHLY and FYNNEI. This CDR3 is 14 amino acids long. CDR3 residues: CASSVWQGVSEQYF. The CDR3 region has the DNA TGTGCCAGCAGTGTCTGGCAGGGGGTCAGCGAGCAGTACTTC.

The chain employs TRBV6-1 and TRBJ2-7; D is uncertain. Between the trimmed V and J ends, which lost 4 bases and 3 bases, there was a span of 7 bases. The CDR3 runs to 12 residues. In germline, CDR1 is MNHNS, CDR2 SASEGT. CDR3: CASSATFYEQYF. In nucleotides, the CDR3 is TGTGCCAGCAGTGCCACCTTCTACGAGCAGTACTTC.

This clone came up once. The V and J genes are TRBV2 and TRBJ1-1; possibly TRBD1 for D (5 bases). The CDR3 is 14 amino acids. V was shortened by 0 bases and J by 5 bases, with 10 bases between the two germline ends. The germline V gene encodes CDR1 SNHLY and CDR2 FYNNEI. The CDR3 loop reads CASSEALRGTEAFF. In DNA, the CDR3 is TGTGCCAGCAGTGAAGCGCTTCGGGGGACTGAAGCTTTCTTT. Using reference TRBV2 and TRBJ1-1 for the parts outside the CDR3, the full variable domain is EPEVTQTPSHQVTQMGQEVILRCVPISNHLYFYWYRQILGQKVEFLVSFYNNEISEKSEIFDDQFSVERPDGSNFTLKIRSTKLEDSAMYFCASSEALRGTEAFFGQGTRLTVV.

On this clone itself: The same CDR3 arises from other DNA sequences in this sample as well. The V call is TRBV28, the J call TRBJ2-3, with D perhaps matching TRBD1 (6 bases). Between the trimmed V and J ends, which lost 3 bases and 0 bases, there was a span of 7 bases. The CDR3 loop spans 14 amino acids. Per the germline V gene, CDR1 is MDHEN and CDR2 is SYDVKM. This chain's CDR3 is CASSLGASTDTQYF. CDR3 bases: TGTGCCAGCAGTTTGGGGGCGAGCACAGATACGCAGTATTTT.

This chain uses TRBV29-1 with TRBJ2-2; the match to TRBD2 covers 8 bases. Germline V gene sequence: CDR1 SQVTM, CDR2 ANQGSEA. V shed 4 bases, J shed 6 bases, and the junction held 10 bases outside the gene matches. This CDR3 contains 15 residues. CDR3 sequence: CSVGCQRESSGELFF. The CDR3 DNA follows: TGCAGCGTTGGTTGCCAGCGGGAGAGCTCCGGGGAGCTGTTTTTT.

The CDR3 sequence is CASSRTGTDEQYF. Here the CDR3 DNA reads TGCGCCAGCAGCCGGACAGGGACTGACGAGCAGTACTTC. J is TRBJ2-7 and V is TRBV5-1; TRBD1 matches at 8 bases. This CDR3 spans 13 amino acids. Germline V lookup: CDR1 SGHRS, CDR2 YFSETQ. The junction had 5 bases not matched to a gene; V was cut back by 4 bases and J by 5 bases.

The rearrangement links TRBV15 to TRBJ2-3, with 11 positions matching TRBD2. V shed 2 bases and J 3 bases; nucleotides not matched to a gene: 7. Germline-derived CDR1 and CDR2 are LNHNV and YYDKDF (reference sequence). This CDR3 has 17 amino acids. CDR3 DNA: TGTGCCACCAGCAGACAAAGACTAGCGGGAACTACAGATACGCAGTATTTT. Its translation is CATSRQRLAGTTDTQYF.

The CDR3 nucleotides are TGTGCCAGCAGCCAAGATCTGAGGTCCATGGGGGCCTACACCTTC. This translates into CASSQDLRSMGAYTF. The gene calls are TRBV14 and TRBJ1-2, with D perhaps TRBD1 (6 bases). CDR3 size: 15 residues. CDR1 is SGHDN and CDR2 is FVKESK in the germline V gene. The V end was cut by 0 bases, the J end by 10 bases, with 18 bases between.

The V call is TRBV7-2, the J call TRBJ1-5; no reliable D call. The CDR3 sequence is 15 residues long. Germline V CDR1 and CDR2: SGHTA, FQGNSA. Trimming shortened V by 6 bases and J by 0 bases, and 12 bases separated the two germline ends. The CDR3 coding sequence is TGTGCCAGCAGTCGCCAGGCAGATAGCAATCAGCCCCAGCATTTT. Its translation is CASSRQADSNQPQHF. Full variable domain (outside the CDR3, taken from reference TRBV7-2 and TRBJ1-5): GAGVSQSPSNKVTEKGKDVELRCDPISGHTALYWYRQSLGQGLEFLIYFQGNSAPDKSGLPSDRFSAERTGGSVSTLTIQRTQQEDSAVYLCASSRQADSNQPQHFGDGTRLSIL.

The chain combines TRBV5-6 with TRBJ2-5, with TRBD1 identical over 9 bases. CDR1 and CDR2 from the germline V gene are SGHDT and YYEEEE. This CDR3 is built from 16 residues. The V gene end was trimmed by 4 bases and the J gene end by 5 bases; junction bases not matched to a gene: 12. The CDR3 sequence: CASSKETGGWEETQYF. The CDR3 DNA follows: TGTGCCAGCAGCAAAGAGACAGGGGGTTGGGAGGAGACCCAGTACTTC.